Listed below are T cell receptor beta chains from one sample, sequenced in a study of blood T cell repertoires in COVID-19. Here immunoSEQ multiplex PCR was the method, and the copy in TCRdb shows in-frame clones only, minus some. The profile shows over 70,000 clones, approximately 84% of them singletons. Sequencing was carried out using peripheral blood. These receptor sequences come from an older man with COVID-19, enrolled during active disease. The CDR3 runs from the conserved cysteine through the conserved F or W. D genes are given only for firm matches.

TRBV7-2,.,TRBJ2-3,CASSFTRGNTDTQYF
TRBV28,TRBD1,TRBJ1-5,CASRSRDRSNQPQHF
TRBV5-5,.,TRBJ1-2,CASSRTAIWRQTYGYTF
TRBV7-2,.,TRBJ2-5,CASSLGGAEETQYF
TRBV19,.,TRBJ1-2,CASSMDSNYGYTF
TRBV5-4,.,TRBJ2-3,CASSPGLGANMKKDTQYF
TRBV9,TRBD2,TRBJ2-1,CASSVATTSGGQYNEQFF
TRBV7-9,.,TRBJ2-7,CASSLSGLSYEQYF
TRBV4-3,.,TRBJ2-1,CASSQDLTVLVNEQFF
TRBV2,.,TRBJ2-7,CASSVGAQLRSSYEQYF
TRBV11-1,TRBD1,TRBJ2-7,CASSLPGTGSYEQYF
TRBV9,.,TRBJ1-2,CASSGRQSGLGYTF
TRBV28,.,TRBJ2-6,CASSATPGGFSGANVLTF
TRBV21-1,.,TRBJ1-1,CASSTSDSVTEAFF
TRBV6-5,TRBD1,TRBJ2-5,CASRRQGAGQETQYF
TRBV28,TRBD1,TRBJ1-5,CASSSIAGGQPQHF
TRBV19,TRBD1,TRBJ2-7,CASSIVGATGATPEQYF
TRBV5-1,TRBD1,TRBJ1-1,CASSLVIGQGAFKNTEAFF
TRBV28,TRBD1,TRBJ1-5,CASRHGNRGAGNQPQHF
TRBV5-1,.,TRBJ2-5,CASSYDGGKTQYF
TRBV2,.,TRBJ2-1,CASSQYSYNEQFF
TRBV28,TRBD2,TRBJ2-7,CASSQTSGRAYRSYEQYF
TRBV10-3,.,TRBJ2-2,CATRRGLDTGELFF
TRBV19,TRBD2,TRBJ2-1,CASSISPSGTNEQFF
TRBV3-1/TRBV3-2,.,TRBJ1-5,CASSQAYSNQPQHF
TRBV11-2,TRBD1,TRBJ1-6,CASSPRTGGKVNSPLHF
TRBV30,TRBD1,TRBJ2-5,CALTGTEETQYF
TRBV6-4,.,TRBJ2-3,CASSDSGGRSDTQYF
TRBV20-1,.,TRBJ1-1,CSASFRGPNTEAFF
TRBV9,.,TRBJ2-1,CASSVKTSSYNEQFF
TRBV28,TRBD1,TRBJ1-1,CASSRGQESEAFF
TRBV20-1,.,TRBJ1-2,CSASNRANYGYTF
TRBV7-2,TRBD2,TRBJ2-5,CASAGAYQETQYF
TRBV9,.,TRBJ2-7,CASSPSIFDYEQYF
TRBV6-2/TRBV6-3,TRBD1,TRBJ1-5,CASSSTGAGNQPQHF
TRBV18,.,TRBJ2-7,CASSPPLRGSYEQYF
TRBV7-2,TRBD2,TRBJ2-7,CASSPTSGRAYEQYF
TRBV4-3,.,TRBJ1-6,CASSQEYRDDTPLHF
TRBV6-1,.,TRBJ1-1,CASSETTVRGAFF
TRBV27,.,TRBJ2-1,CASSPMAEHLVYNEQFF
TRBV7-2,.,TRBJ2-3,CASSSEGGWTDTQYF
TRBV4-2,.,TRBJ1-5,CASSQVMADSNQPQHF